Given below is one T cell receptor beta chain in context. This sample is drawn from a study of blood T cell repertoires in COVID-19. Overall study: Acute and convalescent COVID-19 specimens originated in the United States, Italy and Spain. T cells, B-cell-depleted T cells, or PBMCs provided the cDNA or gDNA that served as material.

Authors' analysis steps: Estimation of nucleated cell counts relied on the amplification of reference gene primers. Repertoires were generated with immunoSEQ multiplex PCR, while TCRdb's copy carries only in-frame clones and drops some. V and J calls and clone size are as listed in that table; D and trimming were resolved from the DNA. The table records about 280,000 clones, approximately 85% of them present only once. Trimming stripped 8 bases from V and 7 bases from J, with 9 bases between. The CDR3 runs to 12 residues. Germline CDR1 is KGHSH and CDR2 is LQKENI. The chain uses TRBV18 and TRBJ1-6; TRBD1 might be the D (5 bases). The source is a woman in her sixties or seventies with acute or convalescent COVID-19. The material sequenced was peripheral blood. The CDR3 protein is CASTRQNSPLHF. CDR3 sequence (DNA): TGTGCCAGCACGAGACAGAATTCACCCCTCCACTTT.